This T cell receptor beta chain emerged from a study of T cell changes during pregnancy in multiple sclerosis. The method was immunoSEQ multiplex PCR; TCRdb's version includes in-frame clones alone and lacks a portion of them. This table has 55,000 or so clones, about nine tenths appearing once. This specimen consisted of CD4+ T cells from peripheral blood mononuclear cells, obtained in the first trimester of pregnancy. The source of this sequence is a female donor with multiple sclerosis, enrolled in a pregnancy study.

For the CDR3, the DNA is TGTGCCAGCAGTTTGCGGACAGGACGGACAGATACGCAGTATTTT. Translation: CASSLRTGRTDTQYF. The V gene is TRBV27, the J gene TRBJ2-3; 7 nucleotides agree with TRBD1. Germline V gene data show CDR1 as MNHEY and CDR2 as SMNVEV (reference sequence). V lost 3 bases to trimming and J lost 3 bases; unmatched junction nucleotides: 6. The CDR3 spans 15 residues.